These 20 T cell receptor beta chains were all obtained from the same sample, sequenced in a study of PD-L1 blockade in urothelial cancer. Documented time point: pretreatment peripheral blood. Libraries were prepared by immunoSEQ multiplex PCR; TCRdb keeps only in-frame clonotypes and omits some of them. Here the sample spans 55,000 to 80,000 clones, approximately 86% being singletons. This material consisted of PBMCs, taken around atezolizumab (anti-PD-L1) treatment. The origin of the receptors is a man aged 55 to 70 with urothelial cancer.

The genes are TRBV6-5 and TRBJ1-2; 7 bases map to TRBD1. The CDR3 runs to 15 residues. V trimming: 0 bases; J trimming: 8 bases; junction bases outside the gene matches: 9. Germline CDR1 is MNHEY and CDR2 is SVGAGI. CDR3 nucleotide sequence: TGTGCCAGCAGTTACTCGATTGACAGGGTGGGCGGCTACACCTTC. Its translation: CASSYSIDRVGGYTF.

CDR3 protein: CAWSVSRGSGNTIYF. As DNA, the CDR3 is TGTGCCTGGAGTGTATCAAGGGGATCTGGAAACACCATATATTTT. V gene TRBV30 combines with J gene TRBJ1-3, with D perhaps TRBD1 (5 bases). Per germline, CDR1 GTSNPN and CDR2 SVGIG (reference sequence). Deletions cut 0 bases from V and 1 base from J, with 10 bases between. The CDR3 is made up of 15 amino acids.

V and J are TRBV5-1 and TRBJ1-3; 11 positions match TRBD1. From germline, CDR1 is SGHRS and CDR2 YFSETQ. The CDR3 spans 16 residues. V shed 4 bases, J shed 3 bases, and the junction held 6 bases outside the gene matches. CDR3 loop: CASSLQGTGGGNTIYF. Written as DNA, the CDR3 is TGCGCCAGCAGCCTACAGGGGACAGGGGGTGGAAACACCATATATTTT.

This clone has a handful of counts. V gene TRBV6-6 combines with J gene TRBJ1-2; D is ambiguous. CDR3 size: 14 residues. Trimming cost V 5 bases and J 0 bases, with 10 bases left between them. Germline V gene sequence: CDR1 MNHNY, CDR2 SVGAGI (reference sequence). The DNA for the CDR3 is TGTGCCAGCAGTCCTAACGCTGCTAACTATGGCTACACCTTC. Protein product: CASSPNAANYGYTF.

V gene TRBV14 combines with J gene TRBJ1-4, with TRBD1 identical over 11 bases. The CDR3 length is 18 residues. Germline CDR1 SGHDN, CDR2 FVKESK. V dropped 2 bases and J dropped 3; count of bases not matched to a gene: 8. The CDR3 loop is CASSQWTGGADPNEKLFF. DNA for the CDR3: TGTGCCAGCAGCCAATGGACAGGGGGCGCTGACCCTAATGAAAAACTGTTTTTT.

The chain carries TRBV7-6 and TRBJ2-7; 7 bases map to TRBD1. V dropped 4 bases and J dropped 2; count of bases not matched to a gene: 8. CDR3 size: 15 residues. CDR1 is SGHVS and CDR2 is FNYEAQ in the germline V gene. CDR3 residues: CASSYRQGDPYEQYF. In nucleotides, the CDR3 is TGTGCCAGCAGCTATAGACAGGGAGACCCCTACGAGCAGTACTTC.

CDR3 in DNA: TGTGCCAGCAGTCCACTTTCTGGCACAGATACGCAGTATTTT. Amino acid sequence: CASSPLSGTDTQYF. The gene calls are TRBV28 and TRBJ2-3; D uncertain. Germline-derived CDR1 and CDR2 are MDHEN and SYDVKM. Trimming took 5 bases from V and 1 from J, leaving 10 bases between them. There are 14 residues in the CDR3.

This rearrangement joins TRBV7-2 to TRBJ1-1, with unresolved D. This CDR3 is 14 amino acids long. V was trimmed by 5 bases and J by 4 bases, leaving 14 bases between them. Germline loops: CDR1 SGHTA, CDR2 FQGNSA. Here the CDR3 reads CASSLPGEATEAFF. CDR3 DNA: TGTGCCAGCAGCCTCCCTGGGGAGGCCACTGAAGCTTTCTTT.

In nucleotides, the CDR3 is TGTGCCAGTAGTAACCCAGGGACTTCCTCTGGAAACACCATATATTTT. This translates into CASSNPGTSSGNTIYF. The chain combines TRBV19 with TRBJ1-3, with D possibly matching TRBD1 (5 bases). The CDR3 covers 16 residues. The V end lost 4 bases, the J end lost 0 bases, and 13 bases lay between the germline ends. From germline, CDR1 is LNHDA and CDR2 SQIVND (reference sequence). The whole variable domain, filled in from reference TRBV19 and TRBJ1-3, reads DGGITQSPKYLFRKEGQNVTLSCEQNLNHDAMYWYRQDPGQGLRLIYYSQIVNDFQKGDIAEGYSVSREKKESFPLTVTSAQKNPTAFYLCASSNPGTSSGNTIYFGEGSWLTVV.

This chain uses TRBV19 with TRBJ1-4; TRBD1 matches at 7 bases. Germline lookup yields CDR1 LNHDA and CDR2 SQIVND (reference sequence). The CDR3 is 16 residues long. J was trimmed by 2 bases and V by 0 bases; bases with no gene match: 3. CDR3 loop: CASSIEPGQTNEKLFF. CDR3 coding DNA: TGTGCCAGTAGTATAGAGCCGGGACAGACTAATGAAAAACTGTTTTTT.

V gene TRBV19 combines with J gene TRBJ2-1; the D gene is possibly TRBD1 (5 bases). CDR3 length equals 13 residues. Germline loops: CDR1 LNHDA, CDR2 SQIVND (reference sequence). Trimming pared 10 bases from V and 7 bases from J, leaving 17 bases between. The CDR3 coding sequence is TGTGCCACCTCGACAGAGCACCGGAATGAGCAGTTCTTC. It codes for CATSTEHRNEQFF.

CDR3 nucleotides: TGTGCCAGCAGCGAGGGGACCGGGACAGTGGACATTCAGTACTTC. Protein sequence: CASSEGTGTVDIQYF. The chain joins TRBV5-5 to TRBJ2-4, with 7 bases matching TRBD1. The length of the CDR3 is 15 residues. Germline loops: CDR1 SGHKS, CDR2 YYEKEE (reference sequence). The junction had 12 bases not matched to a gene; V was cut back by 4 bases and J by 8 bases.

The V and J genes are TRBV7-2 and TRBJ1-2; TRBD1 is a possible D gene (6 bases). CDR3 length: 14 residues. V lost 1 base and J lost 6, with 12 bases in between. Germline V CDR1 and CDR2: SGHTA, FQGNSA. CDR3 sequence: CASSLGVGQNGYTF. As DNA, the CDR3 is TGTGCCAGCAGCTTAGGGGTCGGACAGAATGGCTACACCTTC.

CDR3 residues: CASSPLLAGGRETQYF. DNA of the CDR3: TGTGCCAGCAGCCCCCTACTAGCGGGGGGGCGGGAGACCCAGTACTTC. V and J are TRBV11-2 and TRBJ2-5; TRBD2 agrees at 13 bases. The CDR3 contains 16 residues. V shed 5 bases and J 5 bases; nucleotides not matched to a gene: 8. The germline V gene has CDR1 SGHAT and CDR2 FQNNGV.

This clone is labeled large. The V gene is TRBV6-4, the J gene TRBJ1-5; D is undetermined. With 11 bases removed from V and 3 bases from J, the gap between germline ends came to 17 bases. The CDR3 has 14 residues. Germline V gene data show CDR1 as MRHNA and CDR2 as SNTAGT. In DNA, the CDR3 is TGTGCCCCATCCGTAAAGGAGCCCAATCAGCCCCAGCATTTT. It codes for CAPSVKEPNQPQHF.

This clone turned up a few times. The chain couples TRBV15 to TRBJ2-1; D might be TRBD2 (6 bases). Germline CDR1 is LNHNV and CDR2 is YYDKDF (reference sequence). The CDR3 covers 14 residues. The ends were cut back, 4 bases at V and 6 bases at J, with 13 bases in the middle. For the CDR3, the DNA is TGTGCCACCAGCACCCCGAGGAGGGTCAATGAGCAGTTCTTC. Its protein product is CATSTPRRVNEQFF.

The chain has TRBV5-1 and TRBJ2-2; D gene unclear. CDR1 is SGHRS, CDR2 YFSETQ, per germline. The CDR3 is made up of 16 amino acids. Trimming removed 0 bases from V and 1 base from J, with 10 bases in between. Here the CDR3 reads CASSLVISENTGELFF. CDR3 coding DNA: TGCGCCAGCAGCTTGGTTATTAGTGAGAACACCGGGGAGCTGTTTTTT.

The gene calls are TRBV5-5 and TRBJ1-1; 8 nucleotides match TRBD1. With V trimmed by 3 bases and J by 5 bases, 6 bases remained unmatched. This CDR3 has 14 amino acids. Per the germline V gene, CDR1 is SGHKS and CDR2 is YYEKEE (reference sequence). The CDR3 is CASSWGTGGTEAFF. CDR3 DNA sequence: TGTGCCAGCAGCTGGGGGACAGGCGGTACTGAAGCTTTCTTT.

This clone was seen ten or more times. The CDR3 region is CASRGPRTGETEAFF. The CDR3 coding sequence is TGTGCTAGCCGAGGTCCTCGGACAGGGGAAACTGAAGCTTTCTTT. The gene calls are TRBV12-5 and TRBJ1-1; 9 bases are a match to TRBD1. This CDR3 comprises 15 residues. Germline loops: CDR1 LGHNT, CDR2 FRNRAP. V lost 9 bases to trimming and J lost 5 bases; unmatched junction nucleotides: 13.

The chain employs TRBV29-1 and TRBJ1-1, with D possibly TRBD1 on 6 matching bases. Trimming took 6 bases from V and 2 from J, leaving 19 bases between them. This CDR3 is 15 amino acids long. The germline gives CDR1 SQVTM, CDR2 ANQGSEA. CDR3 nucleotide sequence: TGCAGCGTCCACTTAAATTCGGGGACAAACACTGAAGCTTTCTTT. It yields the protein CSVHLNSGTNTEAFF.